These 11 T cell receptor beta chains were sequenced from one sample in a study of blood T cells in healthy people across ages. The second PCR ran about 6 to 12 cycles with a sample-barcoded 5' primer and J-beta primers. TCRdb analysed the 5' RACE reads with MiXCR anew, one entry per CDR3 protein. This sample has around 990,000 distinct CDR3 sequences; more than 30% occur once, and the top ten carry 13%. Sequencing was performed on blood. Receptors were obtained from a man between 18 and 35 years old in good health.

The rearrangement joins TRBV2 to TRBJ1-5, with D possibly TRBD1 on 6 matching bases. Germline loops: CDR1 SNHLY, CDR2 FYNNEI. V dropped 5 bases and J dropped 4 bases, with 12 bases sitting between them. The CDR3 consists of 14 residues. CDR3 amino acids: CASSRRGLNQPQHF. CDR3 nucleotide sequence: TGTGCCAGCAGTCGCAGGGGTCTGAATCAGCCCCAGCATTTT.

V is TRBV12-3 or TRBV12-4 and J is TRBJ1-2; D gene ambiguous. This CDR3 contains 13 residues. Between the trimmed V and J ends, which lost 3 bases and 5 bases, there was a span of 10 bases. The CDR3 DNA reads TGTGCCAGCAGTTTGTCGCTACCGTATGGCTACACCTTC. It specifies CASSLSLPYGYTF.

The CDR3 region is CASKQYGQGSYNEQFF. CDR3 DNA: TGTGCCAGTAAACAGTACGGACAGGGATCCTACAATGAGCAGTTCTTC. The chain carries TRBV19 and TRBJ2-1; 8 nucleotides match TRBD1. J was trimmed by 1 base and V by 7 bases; bases with no gene match: 9. CDR1 LNHDA and CDR2 SQIVND come from the germline V gene (reference sequence). This CDR3 contains 16 residues. Filled out from reference TRBV19 and TRBJ2-1, the complete variable domain reads DGGITQSPKYLFRKEGQNVTLSCEQNLNHDAMYWYRQDPGQGLRLIYYSQIVNDFQKGDIAEGYSVSREKKESFPLTVTSAQKNPTAFYLCASKQYGQGSYNEQFFGPGTRLTVL.

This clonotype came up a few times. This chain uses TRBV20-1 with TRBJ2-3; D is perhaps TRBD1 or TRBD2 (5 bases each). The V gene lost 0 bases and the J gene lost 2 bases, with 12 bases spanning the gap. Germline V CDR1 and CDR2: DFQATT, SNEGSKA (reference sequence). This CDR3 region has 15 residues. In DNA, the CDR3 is TGCAGTGCTAGAGATCGGGGACGCCACACAGATACGCAGTATTTT. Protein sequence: CSARDRGRHTDTQYF.

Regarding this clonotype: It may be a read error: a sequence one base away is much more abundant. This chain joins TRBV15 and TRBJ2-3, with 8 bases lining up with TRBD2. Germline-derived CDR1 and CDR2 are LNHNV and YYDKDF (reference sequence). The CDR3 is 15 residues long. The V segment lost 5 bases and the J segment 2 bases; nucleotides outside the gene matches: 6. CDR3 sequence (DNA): TGTGCCACCAGCGGGGGGACTAGTTTCACAGATACGCAGTATTTT. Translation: CATSGGTSFTDTQYF.

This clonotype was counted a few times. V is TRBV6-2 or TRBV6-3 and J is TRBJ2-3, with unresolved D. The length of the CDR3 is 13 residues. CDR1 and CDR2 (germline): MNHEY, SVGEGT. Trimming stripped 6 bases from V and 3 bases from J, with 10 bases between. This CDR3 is CASRPAATDTQYF. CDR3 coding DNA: TGTGCCAGCAGACCCGCAGCTACAGATACGCAGTATTTT.

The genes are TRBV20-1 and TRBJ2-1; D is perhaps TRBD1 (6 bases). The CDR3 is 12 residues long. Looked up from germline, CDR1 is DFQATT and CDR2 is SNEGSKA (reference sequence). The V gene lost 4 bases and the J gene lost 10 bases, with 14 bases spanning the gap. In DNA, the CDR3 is TGCAGTGCTACCTTGGACAGTACAGAGCAGTTCTTC. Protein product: CSATLDSTEQFF.

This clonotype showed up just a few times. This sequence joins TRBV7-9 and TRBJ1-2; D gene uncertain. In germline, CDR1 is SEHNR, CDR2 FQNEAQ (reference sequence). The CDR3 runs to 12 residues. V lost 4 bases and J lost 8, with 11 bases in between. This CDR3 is CASSSFQPGYTF. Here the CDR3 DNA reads TGTGCCAGCAGCTCGTTCCAGCCCGGCTACACCTTC.

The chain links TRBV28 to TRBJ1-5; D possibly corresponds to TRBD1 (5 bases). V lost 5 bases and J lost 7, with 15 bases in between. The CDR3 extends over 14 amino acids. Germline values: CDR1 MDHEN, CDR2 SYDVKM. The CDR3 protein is CASSVSGLRQPQHF. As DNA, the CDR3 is TGTGCCAGCAGTGTTTCAGGGCTGAGGCAGCCCCAGCATTTT.

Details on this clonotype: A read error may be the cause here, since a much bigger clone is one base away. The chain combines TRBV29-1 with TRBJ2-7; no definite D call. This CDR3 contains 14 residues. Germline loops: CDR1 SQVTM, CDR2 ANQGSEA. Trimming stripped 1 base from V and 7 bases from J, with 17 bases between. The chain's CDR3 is CSVEVFRKHNEQYF. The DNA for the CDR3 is TGCAGCGTTGAAGTCTTCAGGAAACACAATGAGCAGTACTTC.

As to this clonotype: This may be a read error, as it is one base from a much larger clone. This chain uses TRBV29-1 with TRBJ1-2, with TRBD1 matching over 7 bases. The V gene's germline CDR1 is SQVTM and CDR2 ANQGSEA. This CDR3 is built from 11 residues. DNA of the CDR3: TGCAGCGAAGACAGGGACTATAGCTACACCTTC. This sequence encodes CSEDRDYSYTF.